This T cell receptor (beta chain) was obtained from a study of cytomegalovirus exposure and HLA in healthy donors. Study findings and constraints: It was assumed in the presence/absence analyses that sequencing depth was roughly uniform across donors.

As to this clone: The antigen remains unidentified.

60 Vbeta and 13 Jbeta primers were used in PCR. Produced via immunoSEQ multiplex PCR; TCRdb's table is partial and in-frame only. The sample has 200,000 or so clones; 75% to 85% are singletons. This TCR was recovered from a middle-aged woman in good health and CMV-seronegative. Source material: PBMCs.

The DNA for the CDR3 is TGCGCCAGCGCGGTCCAGGGTGGGCACGAGCAGTACTTC. Amino acid sequence: CASAVQGGHEQYF. This chain uses TRBV5-1 with TRBJ2-7, with D tentatively TRBD1 (5 bases). The CDR3 contains 13 residues. The V and J ends lost 7 bases and 5 bases respectively, with 16 bases between them. CDR1 and CDR2 from the germline V gene are SGHRS and YFSETQ.